This record covers a single TCR beta chain. Antigen: not known. A read error may explain this, as a much larger clone is one base away. These data come from a study of regulatory T cells in long-lasting Graves disease. Study-level information: Antithyroid drug intake by newly diagnosed Graves' patients had lasted under 3 months. The study, taken as a whole, reports: Persistent disease was characterized by preferential usage of TRBV28, TRBJ1-2 and TRBJ2-5.

Time point noted: newly diagnosed GD, antithyroid drugs for less than 3 months. PBMC RNA was the source of the TCR library. Into tubes containing EDTA, 8 to 9.5 milliliters of peripheral blood were drawn. In building TCR beta libraries, iRepertoire HTBI primers were used together with Arm-PCR of CDR3 regions. One entry per CDR3 protein, called by TCRdb with MiXCR from the multiplex PCR reads. The data hold around 250,000 distinct CDR3 sequences, with around 20% observed a single time. Germline CDR1 SGHTA, CDR2 FQGNSA. This CDR3 is built from 13 residues. The chain combines TRBV7-2 with TRBJ1-4, with TRBD1 as a possible D gene (5 bases). The receptor was derived from a female donor with Graves disease. This material consisted of peripheral blood mononuclear cells (PBMCs), taken at new diagnosis, from a patient treated with antithyroid drugs. CDR3 nucleotide sequence: TGTGCCAGTCAGACAGCACCCAATGAAAAACTGTATTTT. As protein: CASQTAPNEKLYF. Full variable domain (rest looked up from reference TRBV7-2 and TRBJ1-4): GAGVSQSPSNKVTEKGKDVELRCDPISGHTALYWYRQSLGQGLEFLIYFQGNSAPDKSGLPSDRFSAERTGGSVSTLTIQRTQQEDSAVYLCASQTAPNEKLYFGSGTQLSVL.